The subject of this entry is one T cell receptor beta chain. This entry is derived from a study of T cell repertoires in cytomegalovirus infection. MiXCR, run by TCRdb on the reads, gives a single entry per CDR3 protein. The table records more than 500,000 distinct CDR3 sequences, more than 15% of them present only once. This CDR3 has 15 residues. V was clipped by 4 bases and J by 0 bases; unmatched bases: 2. Sequenced material: CD8+ T cells from PBMCs. This TCR was recovered from a human donor in good health (CMV status not recorded). Some clones in this sample may be carry-over from other donors' samples. The V and J genes are TRBV12-3 or TRBV12-4 and TRBJ1-5, with 8 bases fitting TRBD1. The CDR3: CASSSQGGSNQPQHF. The CDR3 DNA sequence: TGTGCCAGCAGTTCACAGGGGGGTAGCAATCAGCCCCAGCATTTT.